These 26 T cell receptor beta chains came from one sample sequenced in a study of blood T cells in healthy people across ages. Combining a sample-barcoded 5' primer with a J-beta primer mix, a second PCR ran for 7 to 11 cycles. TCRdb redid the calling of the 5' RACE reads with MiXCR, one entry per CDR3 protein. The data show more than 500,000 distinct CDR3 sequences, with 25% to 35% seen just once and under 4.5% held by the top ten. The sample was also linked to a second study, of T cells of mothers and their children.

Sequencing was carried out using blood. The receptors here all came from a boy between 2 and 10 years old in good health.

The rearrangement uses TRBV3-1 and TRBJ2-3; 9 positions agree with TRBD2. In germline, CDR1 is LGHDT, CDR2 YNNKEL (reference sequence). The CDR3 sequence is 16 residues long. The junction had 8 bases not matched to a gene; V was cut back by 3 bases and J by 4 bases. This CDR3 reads CASSQSLAGHADTQYF. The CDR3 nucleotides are TGTGCCAGCAGCCAGAGTCTAGCGGGACATGCAGATACGCAGTATTTT.

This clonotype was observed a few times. Here the CDR3 DNA reads TGTGCCAGCAGTTACTCAGTGGGACAGCTCTACGAGCAGTACTTC. Its translation is CASSYSVGQLYEQYF. The gene calls are TRBV6-5 and TRBJ2-7; 7 bases align to TRBD1. Unmatched junction bases numbered 5, after V lost 0 bases and J lost 3 bases. The CDR3 runs 15 residues. Germline CDR1 MNHEY, CDR2 SVGAGI.

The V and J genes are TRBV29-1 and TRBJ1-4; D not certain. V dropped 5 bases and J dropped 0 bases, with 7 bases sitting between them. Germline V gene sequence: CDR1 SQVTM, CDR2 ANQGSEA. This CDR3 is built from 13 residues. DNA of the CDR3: TGCAGCGTTCGTACAGCAACTAATGAAAAACTGTTTTTT. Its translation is CSVRTATNEKLFF.

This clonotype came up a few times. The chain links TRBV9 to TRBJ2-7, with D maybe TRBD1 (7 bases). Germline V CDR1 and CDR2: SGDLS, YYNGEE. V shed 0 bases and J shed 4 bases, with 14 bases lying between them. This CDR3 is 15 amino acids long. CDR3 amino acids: CASSVAQGGGYEQYF. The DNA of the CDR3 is TGTGCCAGCAGCGTAGCCCAGGGGGGCGGTTACGAGCAGTACTTC.

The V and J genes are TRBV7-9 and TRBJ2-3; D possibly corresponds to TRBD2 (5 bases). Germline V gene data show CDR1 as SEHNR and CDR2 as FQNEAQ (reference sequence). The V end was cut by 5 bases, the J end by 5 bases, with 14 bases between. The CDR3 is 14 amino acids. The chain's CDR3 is CASSPRTAGDTQYF. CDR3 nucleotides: TGTGCCAGCAGCCCTAGGACGGCGGGAGATACGCAGTATTTT.

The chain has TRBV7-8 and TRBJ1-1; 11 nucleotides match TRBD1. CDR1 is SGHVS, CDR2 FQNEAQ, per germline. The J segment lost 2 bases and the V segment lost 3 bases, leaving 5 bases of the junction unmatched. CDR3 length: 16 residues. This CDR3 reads CASSLLDRGLNTEAFF. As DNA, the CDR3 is TGTGCCAGCAGCTTGTTGGACAGGGGGCTCAACACTGAAGCTTTCTTT. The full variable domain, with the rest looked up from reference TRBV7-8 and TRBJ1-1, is GAGVSQSPRYKVAKRGQDVALRCDPISGHVSLFWYQQALGQGPEFLTYFQNEAQLDKSGLPSDRFFAERPEGSVSTLKIQRTQQEDSAVYLCASSLLDRGLNTEAFFGQGTRLTVV.

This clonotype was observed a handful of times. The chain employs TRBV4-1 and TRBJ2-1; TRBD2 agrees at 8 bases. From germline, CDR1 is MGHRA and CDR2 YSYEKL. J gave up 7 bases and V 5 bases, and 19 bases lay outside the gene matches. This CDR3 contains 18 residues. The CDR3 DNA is TGCGCCAGCAGCAAGGTAGCGGGGCGGACCGAGGCCAGTAATGAGCAGTTCTTC. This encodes CASSKVAGRTEASNEQFF.

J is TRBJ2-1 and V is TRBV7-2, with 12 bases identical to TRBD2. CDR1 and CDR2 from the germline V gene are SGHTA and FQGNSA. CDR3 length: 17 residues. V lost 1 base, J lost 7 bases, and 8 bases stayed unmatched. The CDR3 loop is CASSLDRLAGVINEQFF. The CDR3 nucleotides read TGTGCCAGCAGCTTAGATCGACTAGCGGGAGTCATTAATGAGCAGTTCTTC.

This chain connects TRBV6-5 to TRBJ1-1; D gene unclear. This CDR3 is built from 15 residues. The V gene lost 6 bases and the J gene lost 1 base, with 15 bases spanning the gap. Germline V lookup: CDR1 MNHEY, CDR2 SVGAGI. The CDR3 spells CASRPLGRENTEAFF. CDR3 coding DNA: TGTGCCAGCAGGCCGCTGGGGAGGGAGAACACTGAAGCTTTCTTT.

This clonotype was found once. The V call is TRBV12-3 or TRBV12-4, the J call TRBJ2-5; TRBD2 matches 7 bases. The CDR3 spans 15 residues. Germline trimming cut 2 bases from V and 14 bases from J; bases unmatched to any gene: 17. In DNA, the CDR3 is TGTGCCAGCAGTTTACTCGGGAAGGCGGGGGACCCACGATACTTC. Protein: CASSLLGKAGDPRYF.

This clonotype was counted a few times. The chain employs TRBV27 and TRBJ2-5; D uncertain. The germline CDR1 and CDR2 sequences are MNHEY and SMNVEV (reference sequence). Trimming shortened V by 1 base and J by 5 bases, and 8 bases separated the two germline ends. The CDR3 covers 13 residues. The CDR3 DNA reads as TGTGCCAGCAGTTTATGGTTCGGGGAGACCCAGTACTTC. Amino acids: CASSLWFGETQYF.

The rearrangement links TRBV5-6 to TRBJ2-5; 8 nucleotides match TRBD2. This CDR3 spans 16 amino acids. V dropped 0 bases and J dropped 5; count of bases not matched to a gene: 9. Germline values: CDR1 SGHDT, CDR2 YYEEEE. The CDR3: CASSLGWRGARETQYF. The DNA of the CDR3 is TGTGCCAGCAGCTTGGGATGGCGGGGGGCCCGGGAGACCCAGTACTTC.

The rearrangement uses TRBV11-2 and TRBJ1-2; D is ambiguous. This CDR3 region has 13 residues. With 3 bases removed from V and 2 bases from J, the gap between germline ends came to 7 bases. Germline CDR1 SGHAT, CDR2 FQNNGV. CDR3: CASSLNTNYGYTF. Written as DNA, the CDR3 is TGTGCCAGCAGCTTGAACACCAACTATGGCTACACCTTC.

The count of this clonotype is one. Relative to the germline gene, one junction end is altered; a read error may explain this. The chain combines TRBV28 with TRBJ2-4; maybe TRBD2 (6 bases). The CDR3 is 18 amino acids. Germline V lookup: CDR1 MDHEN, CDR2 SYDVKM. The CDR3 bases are TGTGCCAGCAGTTTACCGTCAGGCGAGCTACTAGCCAAAATCATTCAGTACTTC. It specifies CASSLPSGELLAKIIQYF.

The CDR3: CSARDKQGLYEQYF. CDR3 in DNA: TGCAGTGCTAGAGATAAACAGGGTCTCTACGAGCAGTACTTC. The chain employs TRBV20-1 and TRBJ2-7; tentatively, D is TRBD1 (6 bases). V lost 0 bases, J lost 3 bases, and 12 bases lay in between. CDR1 is DFQATT, CDR2 SNEGSKA, per germline (reference sequence). The CDR3 has 14 residues.

The CDR3 sequence: CASSEVGGPSYNEQFF. CDR3 DNA sequence: TGTGCCAGCTCAGAGGTGGGGGGACCGTCCTACAATGAGCAGTTCTTC. The chain has TRBV18 and TRBJ2-1, with a tentative D call TRBD2 (6 bases). The germline gives CDR1 KGHSH, CDR2 LQKENI. V was cut by 5 bases and J by 1 base, with 15 bases left in between. The CDR3 totals 16 residues.

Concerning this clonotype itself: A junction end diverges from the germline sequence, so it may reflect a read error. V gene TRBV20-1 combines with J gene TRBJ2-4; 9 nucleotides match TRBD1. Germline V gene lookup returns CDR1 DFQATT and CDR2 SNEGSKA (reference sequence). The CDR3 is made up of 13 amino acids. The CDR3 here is CSAGDRVKSIQYF. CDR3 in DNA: TGCAGTGCTGGGGACAGGGTTAAAAGCATTCAGTACTTC.

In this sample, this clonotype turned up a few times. The CDR3 here is CASSYGGAGRNIQYF. The CDR3 nucleotides read TGTGCCAGCAGTTACGGGGGGGCGGGAAGAAACATTCAGTACTTC. This rearrangement joins TRBV6-5 to TRBJ2-4, with a tentative D call TRBD2 (7 bases). Deletions cut 2 bases from V and 6 bases from J, with 14 bases between. Germline V lookup: CDR1 MNHEY, CDR2 SVGAGI. There are 15 residues in the CDR3.

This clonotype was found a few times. The CDR3 coding sequence is TGTGCCAGCACCCCAGGGGGGGTTGAGCAGTTCTTC. The encoded protein is CASTPGGVEQFF. The chain is built from TRBV2 and TRBJ2-7; D may be TRBD1 or TRBD2 (7 bases each). Matching the DNA end better, TRBJ2-1 makes the J call doubtful. Germline V gene lookup returns CDR1 SNHLY and CDR2 FYNNEI. The CDR3 is 12 residues long.

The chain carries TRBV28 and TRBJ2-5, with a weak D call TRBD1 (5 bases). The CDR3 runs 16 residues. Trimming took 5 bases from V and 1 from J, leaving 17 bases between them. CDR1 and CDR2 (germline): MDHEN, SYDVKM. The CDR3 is CASSPRQGGGQETQYF. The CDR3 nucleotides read TGTGCCAGCAGTCCACGTCAGGGTGGCGGCCAAGAGACCCAGTACTTC.

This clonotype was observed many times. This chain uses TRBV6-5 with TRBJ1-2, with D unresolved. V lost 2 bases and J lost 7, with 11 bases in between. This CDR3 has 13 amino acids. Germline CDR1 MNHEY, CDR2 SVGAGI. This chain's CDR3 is CASSYRGGRGYTF. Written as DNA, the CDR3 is TGTGCCAGCAGTTACCGAGGAGGTCGTGGCTACACCTTC.

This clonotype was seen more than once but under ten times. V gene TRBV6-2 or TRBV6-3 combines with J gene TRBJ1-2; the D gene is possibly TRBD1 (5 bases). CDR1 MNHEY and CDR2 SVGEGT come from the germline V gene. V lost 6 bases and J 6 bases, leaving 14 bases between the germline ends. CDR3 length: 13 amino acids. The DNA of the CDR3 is TGTGCCAGCAGCCGCGGGACGGATAATGGCTACACCTTC. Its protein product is CASSRGTDNGYTF.

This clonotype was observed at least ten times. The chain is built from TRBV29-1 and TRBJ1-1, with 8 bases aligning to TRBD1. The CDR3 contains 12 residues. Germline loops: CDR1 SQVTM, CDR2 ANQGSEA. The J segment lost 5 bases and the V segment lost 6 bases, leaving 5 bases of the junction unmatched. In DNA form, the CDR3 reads TGCAGCGTCGCTCGACAGGGGACTGAAGCTTTCTTT. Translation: CSVARQGTEAFF. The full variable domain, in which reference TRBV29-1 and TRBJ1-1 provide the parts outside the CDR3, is SAVISQKPSRDICQRGTSLTIQCQVDSQVTMMFWYRQQPGQSLTLIATANQGSEATYESGFVIDKFPISRPNLTFSTLTVSNMSPEDSSIYLCSVARQGTEAFFGQGTRLTVV.

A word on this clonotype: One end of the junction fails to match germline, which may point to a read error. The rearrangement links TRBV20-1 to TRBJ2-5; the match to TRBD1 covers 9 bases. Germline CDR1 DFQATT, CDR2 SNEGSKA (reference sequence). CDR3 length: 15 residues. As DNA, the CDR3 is TGCAGTGCGGCTTCCGGGACAGGGCCTCAAGAGATCCAGTACTTC. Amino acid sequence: CSAASGTGPQEIQYF.

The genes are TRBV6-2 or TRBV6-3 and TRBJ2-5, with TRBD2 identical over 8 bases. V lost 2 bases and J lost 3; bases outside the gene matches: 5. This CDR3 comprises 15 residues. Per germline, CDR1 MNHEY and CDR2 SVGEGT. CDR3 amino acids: CASSYTSSGEETQYF. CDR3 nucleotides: TGTGCCAGCAGTTACACAAGTAGCGGGGAAGAGACCCAGTACTTC.

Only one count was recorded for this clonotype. The CDR3 DNA reads TGCGCCAGCAGCCAGACCTTACAGGGGTTAGCCAAAAACATTCAGTACTTC. As protein: CASSQTLQGLAKNIQYF. The rearrangement links TRBV4-3 to TRBJ2-4; 7 bases map to TRBD1. Germline V gene lookup returns CDR1 LGHNA and CDR2 YSLEER. V gave up 3 bases and J gave up 0 bases; unmatched junction bases: 8. This CDR3 spans 17 amino acids.